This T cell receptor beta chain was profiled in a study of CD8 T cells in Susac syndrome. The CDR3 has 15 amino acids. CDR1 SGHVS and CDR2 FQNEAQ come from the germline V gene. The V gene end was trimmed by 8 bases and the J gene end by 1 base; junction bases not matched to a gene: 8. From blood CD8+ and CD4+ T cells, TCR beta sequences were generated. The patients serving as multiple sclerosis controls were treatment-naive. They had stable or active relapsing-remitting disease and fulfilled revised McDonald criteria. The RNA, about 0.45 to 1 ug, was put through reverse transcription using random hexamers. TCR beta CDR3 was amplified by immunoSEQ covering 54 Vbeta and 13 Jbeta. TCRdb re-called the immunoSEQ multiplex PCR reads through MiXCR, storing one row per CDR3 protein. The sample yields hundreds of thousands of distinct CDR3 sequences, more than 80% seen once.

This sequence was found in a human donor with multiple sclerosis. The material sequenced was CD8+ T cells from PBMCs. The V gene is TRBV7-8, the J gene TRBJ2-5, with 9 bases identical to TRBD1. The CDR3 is CASYNPQGAQETQYF. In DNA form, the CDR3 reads TGTGCCAGCTACAATCCACAGGGGGCCCAAGAGACCCAGTACTTC.